These 20 T cell receptor beta chains were all obtained from the same sample, sequenced in a study of response to subunit inactivated influenza vaccine. TCRdb fed the RT-PCR reads into MiXCR, producing one record per CDR3 protein. Of hundreds of thousands of distinct CDR3 sequences detected, 12% to 15% appear once; the ten largest clones hold 7.5% to 8%. Specimen: PBMCs from blood, collected approximately 15 days before vaccination. The receptors derive from a man in his fifties or sixties who received an inactivated influenza vaccine.

This clonotype came up many times. The DNA for the CDR3 is TGTGCCAGTAGTATACGAGGTTCCGGGGAGCTGTTTTTT. Encoded protein: CASSIRGSGELFF. V gene TRBV19 combines with J gene TRBJ2-2; D call uncertain. The V end was cut by 2 bases, the J end by 6 bases, with 7 bases between. The CDR3 is 13 amino acids. CDR1 is LNHDA and CDR2 is SQIVND in the germline V gene (reference sequence).

V and J are TRBV28 and TRBJ2-3, with a weak D call TRBD2 (5 bases). Germline values: CDR1 MDHEN, CDR2 SYDVKM. The CDR3 is 14 residues long. Trimming shortened V by 1 base and J by 1 base, and 6 bases separated the two germline ends. The chain's CDR3 is CASSLSEGTDTQYF. CDR3 coding DNA: TGTGCCAGCAGTTTATCGGAGGGCACAGATACGCAGTATTTT.

This clonotype showed up many times. The CDR3 sequence is CSADGLASNEQFF. The CDR3 nucleotides read TGCAGTGCGGACGGACTAGCGAGCAATGAGCAGTTCTTC. The chain couples TRBV20-1 to TRBJ2-1; 9 positions match TRBD2. The CDR3 has 13 amino acids. CDR1 and CDR2 from the germline V gene are DFQATT and SNEGSKA (reference sequence). V lost 6 bases to trimming and J lost 6 bases; unmatched junction nucleotides: 6.

There are a few counts of this clonotype. The rearrangement links TRBV5-1 to TRBJ2-2, with unresolved D. Germline V CDR1 and CDR2: SGHRS, YFSETQ. V was cut by 0 bases and J by 4 bases, with 13 bases left in between. There are 16 residues in the CDR3. CDR3 DNA sequence: TGCGCCAGCAGCTTGGGCAGGAGTGGAAGCACCGGGGAGCTGTTTTTT. Protein: CASSLGRSGSTGELFF.

J is TRBJ2-3 and V is TRBV25-1; 10 bases are a match to TRBD1. V shed 4 bases, J shed 2 bases, and the junction held 9 bases outside the gene matches. From germline, CDR1 is MGHDK and CDR2 SYGVNS. The CDR3 loop spans 17 amino acids. The CDR3 loop is CASSGYDRGRATDTQYF. The CDR3 region has the DNA TGTGCCAGCAGTGGGTACGACAGGGGGCGAGCCACAGATACGCAGTATTTT.

The chain employs TRBV29-1 and TRBJ2-1; TRBD1 matches at 8 bases. The CDR3 spans 18 residues. Trimming at V came to 4 bases and at J to 6 bases, leaving 20 bases not matched to a gene. Germline CDR1 and CDR2: SQVTM and ANQGSEA. CDR3 nucleotides: TGCAGCGTTGTAAGCCCTCTTAGGAACAGGGGGTTCGTCAATGAGCAGTTCTTC. Protein product: CSVVSPLRNRGFVNEQFF.

This clonotype came up a few times. The rearrangement links TRBV4-3 to TRBJ2-7, with D unclear. Looked up from germline, CDR1 is LGHNA and CDR2 is YSLEER. The CDR3 consists of 14 residues. V lost 1 base and J 1 base, leaving 8 bases between the germline ends. The CDR3 bases are TGCGCCAGCAGCCAAGCATCCGGGTCCTACGAGCAGTACTTC. This codes for CASSQASGSYEQYF.

The gene calls are TRBV27 and TRBJ2-3; 7 positions match TRBD2. V was pared by 5 bases and J by 6 bases, with 5 bases of the junction left unmatched. CDR3 length: 13 residues. From germline, CDR1 is MNHEY and CDR2 SMNVEV (reference sequence). CDR3 sequence (DNA): TGTGCCAGCAGTACAACCGGGGGGGATACGCAGTATTTT. Protein sequence: CASSTTGGDTQYF.

In this sample, this clonotype turned up a few times. The chain recombines TRBV7-2 with TRBJ2-7, with D maybe TRBD1 (6 bases). CDR1 is SGHTA, CDR2 FQGNSA, per germline. The CDR3 has 13 amino acids. V was clipped by 0 bases and J by 3 bases, with 6 bases between them. This CDR3 reads CASSLADSYEQYF. The CDR3, as DNA: TGTGCCAGCAGCTTAGCGGACAGCTACGAGCAGTACTTC.

The chain is built from TRBV10-3 and TRBJ2-7, with D possibly called TRBD1 or TRBD2 (6 bases each). The length of the CDR3 is 15 residues. Germline CDR1 and CDR2: ENHRY and SYGVKD. Deletions cut 6 bases from V and 2 bases from J, with 17 bases between. CDR3 residues: CAIREEGGHTYEQYF. CDR3 bases: TGTGCCATCAGGGAAGAGGGGGGACATACCTACGAGCAGTACTTC.

This chain joins TRBV5-6 and TRBJ2-1, with 7 bases identical to TRBD2. CDR3 size: 16 residues. Germline trimming cut 0 bases from V and 6 bases from J; bases unmatched to any gene: 9. Germline V gene lookup returns CDR1 SGHDT and CDR2 YYEEEE. CDR3 amino acids: CASSLVGGRLGNEQFF. The CDR3 coding sequence is TGTGCCAGCAGCTTGGTTGGCGGGAGATTAGGCAATGAGCAGTTCTTC.

This clonotype was counted only a few times. One end of the junction varies from germline; a read error may be responsible. V gene TRBV7-9 combines with J gene TRBJ1-2; D perhaps matches TRBD1 (5 bases). CDR1 SEHNR and CDR2 FQNEAQ come from the germline V gene (reference sequence). The CDR3 extends over 12 amino acids. Here the CDR3 DNA reads TGTGCCAGCAGCCCCCGGGGCGACCTCAACGCCTTC. Encoded protein: CASSPRGDLNAF.

A remark on this clonotype: A much larger clonotype is one base distant, so this may be a read error. J is TRBJ1-1 and V is TRBV6-2 or TRBV6-3; D is ambiguous. V lost 0 bases and J lost 4, with 12 bases in between. The CDR3 loop spans 15 amino acids. Germline V gene data show CDR1 as MNHEY and CDR2 as SVGEGT. This CDR3 reads CASSYSGRCSTEAFF. The CDR3 nucleotides are TGTGCCAGCAGTTACTCCGGCCGCTGCTCCACTGAAGCTTTCTTT.

This sequence joins TRBV5-1 and TRBJ2-1, with 10 positions matching TRBD2. CDR3 length: 16 amino acids. Germline CDR1 reads SGHRS; CDR2 reads YFSETQ. Trimming removed 4 bases from V and 5 bases from J; junction bases left unmatched: 9. The CDR3 sequence: CASSTRTSGDNNEQFF. Here the CDR3 DNA reads TGCGCCAGCAGCACCCGTACTAGCGGGGATAACAATGAGCAGTTCTTC.

The table lists this clonotype with many counts. The CDR3 protein is CASSLSLAGLYEQYF. The CDR3 nucleotides read TGTGCCAGCAGTTTATCCCTAGCGGGACTCTACGAGCAGTACTTC. The V and J genes are TRBV27 and TRBJ2-7, with 9 bases that match TRBD2. The germline gives CDR1 MNHEY, CDR2 SMNVEV (reference sequence). V trimming: 0 bases; J trimming: 3 bases; junction bases outside the gene matches: 3. CDR3 length: 15 residues.

The V and J genes are TRBV20-1 and TRBJ1-5; a weak D match, TRBD1 (5 bases). Germline V gives CDR1 DFQATT, CDR2 SNEGSKA (reference sequence). There are 15 residues in the CDR3. Between the trimmed V and J ends, which lost 0 bases and 0 bases, there was a span of 9 bases. The chain's CDR3 is CSAREGTYSNQPQHF. CDR3 DNA: TGCAGTGCTAGAGAGGGGACCTATAGCAATCAGCCCCAGCATTTT.

Many counts were recorded for this clonotype. The chain is built from TRBV6-5 and TRBJ2-2, with TRBD2 identical over 12 bases. Germline assignment: CDR1 MNHEY and CDR2 SVGAGI. V was clipped by 2 bases and J by 6 bases; unmatched bases: 16. The CDR3 is 20 residues long. The CDR3 bases are TGTGCCAGCAGTTACCGGATTGGGTTCTCGACTAGCGGGGGTCCCGGGGAGCTGTTTTTT. Its translation is CASSYRIGFSTSGGPGELFF.

This clonotype has ten or more counts. The rearrangement joins TRBV14 to TRBJ2-5; a weak D match, TRBD2 (6 bases). The germline V gene encodes CDR1 SGHDN and CDR2 FVKESK. V was clipped by 3 bases and J by 9 bases, with 20 bases between them. The CDR3 covers 15 residues. The CDR3 DNA sequence: TGTGCCAGCAGCCAGAGCGGACCTACCGGAGGGTCCCAGTACTTC. This sequence encodes CASSQSGPTGGSQYF.

This clonotype was detected only a few times. The chain combines TRBV4-1 with TRBJ2-1; the match to TRBD2 covers 10 bases. CDR1 is MGHRA, CDR2 YSYEKL, per germline. With V trimmed by 2 bases and J by 2 bases, 6 bases remained unmatched. The CDR3 has 17 residues. CDR3 DNA: TGCGCCAGCAGCCAATTCGCTAGCGGGGGTACCTACAATGAGCAGTTCTTC. Protein sequence: CASSQFASGGTYNEQFF.

The genes are TRBV12-3 or TRBV12-4 and TRBJ2-5, with a possible D match to TRBD1 (6 bases). The CDR3 loop spans 16 amino acids. Trimming took off 2 bases at V and 4 bases at J, with 17 bases between the two ends. The CDR3 DNA reads as TGTGCCAGCAGTTTACGCAGGGGCGTAGGGCGAGAGACCCAGTACTTC. Residues: CASSLRRGVGRETQYF.